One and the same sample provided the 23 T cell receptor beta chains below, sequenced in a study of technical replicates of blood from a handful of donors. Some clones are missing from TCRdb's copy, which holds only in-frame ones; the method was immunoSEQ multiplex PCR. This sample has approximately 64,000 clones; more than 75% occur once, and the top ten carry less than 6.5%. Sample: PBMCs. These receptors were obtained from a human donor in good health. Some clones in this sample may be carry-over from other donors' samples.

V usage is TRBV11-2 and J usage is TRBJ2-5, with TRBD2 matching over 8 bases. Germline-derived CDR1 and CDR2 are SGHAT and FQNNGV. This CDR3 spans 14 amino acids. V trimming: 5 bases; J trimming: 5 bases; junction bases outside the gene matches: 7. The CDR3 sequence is CASSRGGDTETQYF. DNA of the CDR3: TGTGCCAGCAGCCGGGGGGGGGATACGGAGACCCAGTACTTC.

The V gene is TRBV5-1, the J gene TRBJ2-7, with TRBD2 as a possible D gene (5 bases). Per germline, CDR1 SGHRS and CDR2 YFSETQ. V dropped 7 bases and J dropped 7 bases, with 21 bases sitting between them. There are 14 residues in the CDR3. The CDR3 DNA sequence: TGCGCCAGCGGCCCCCTTGGAGGTGGGGTGGAGCAGTACTTC. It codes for CASGPLGGGVEQYF.

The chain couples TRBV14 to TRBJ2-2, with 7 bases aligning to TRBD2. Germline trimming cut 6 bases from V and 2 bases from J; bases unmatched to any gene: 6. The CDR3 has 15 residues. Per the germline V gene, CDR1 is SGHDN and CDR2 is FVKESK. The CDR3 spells CASSPWDYNTGELFF. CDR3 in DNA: TGTGCCAGCAGTCCCTGGGACTATAACACCGGGGAGCTGTTTTTT.

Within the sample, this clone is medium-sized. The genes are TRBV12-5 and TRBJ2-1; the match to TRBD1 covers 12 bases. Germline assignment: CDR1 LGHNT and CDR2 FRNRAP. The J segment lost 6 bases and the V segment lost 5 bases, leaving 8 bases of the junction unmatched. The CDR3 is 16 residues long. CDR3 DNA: TGTGCTAGTGGTGACCCGGGACAGGGGGCGACCAATGAGCAGTTCTTC. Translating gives CASGDPGQGATNEQFF. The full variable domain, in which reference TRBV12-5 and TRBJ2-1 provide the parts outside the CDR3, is DARVTQTPRHKVTEMGQEVTMRCQPILGHNTVFWYRQTMMQGLELLAYFRNRAPLDDSGMPKDRFSAEMPDATLATLKIQPSEPRDSAVYFCASGDPGQGATNEQFFGPGTRLTVL.

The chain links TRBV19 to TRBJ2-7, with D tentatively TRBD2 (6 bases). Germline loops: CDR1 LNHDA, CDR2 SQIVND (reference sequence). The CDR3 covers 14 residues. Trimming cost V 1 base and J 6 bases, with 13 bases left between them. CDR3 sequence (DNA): TGTGCCAGTAGTATAGTGGCCGGGAGTAGCGAGCAGTACTTC. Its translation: CASSIVAGSSEQYF.

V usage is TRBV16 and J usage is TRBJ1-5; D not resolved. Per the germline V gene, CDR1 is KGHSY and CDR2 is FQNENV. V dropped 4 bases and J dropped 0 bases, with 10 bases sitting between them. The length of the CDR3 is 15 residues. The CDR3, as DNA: TGTGCCAGCAGCCGAACCCCAGGTAGCAATCAGCCCCAGCATTTT. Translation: CASSRTPGSNQPQHF.

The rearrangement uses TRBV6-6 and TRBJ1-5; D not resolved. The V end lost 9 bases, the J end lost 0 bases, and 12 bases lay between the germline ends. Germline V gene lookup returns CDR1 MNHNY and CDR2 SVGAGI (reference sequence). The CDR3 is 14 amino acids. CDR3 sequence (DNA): TGTGCCAGTGAGTCGCACTATAGCAATCAGCCCCAGCATTTT. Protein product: CASESHYSNQPQHF.

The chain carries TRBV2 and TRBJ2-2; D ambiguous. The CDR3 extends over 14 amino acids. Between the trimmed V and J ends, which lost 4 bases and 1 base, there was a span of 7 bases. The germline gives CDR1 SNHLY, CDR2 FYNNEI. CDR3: CASSVGGNTGELFF. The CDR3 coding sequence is TGTGCCAGCAGTGTCGGCGGGAACACCGGGGAGCTGTTTTTT.

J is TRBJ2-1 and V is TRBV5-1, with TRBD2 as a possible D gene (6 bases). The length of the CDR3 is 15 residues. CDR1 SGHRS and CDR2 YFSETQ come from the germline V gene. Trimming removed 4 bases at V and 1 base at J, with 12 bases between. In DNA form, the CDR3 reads TGCGCCAGCAGCCCGGAGGCGGGATCCTACAATGAGCAGTTCTTC. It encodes CASSPEAGSYNEQFF.

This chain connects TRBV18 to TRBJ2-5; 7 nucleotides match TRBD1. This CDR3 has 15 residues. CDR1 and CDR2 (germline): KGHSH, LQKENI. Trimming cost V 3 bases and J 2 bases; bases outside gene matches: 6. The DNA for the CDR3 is TGTGCCAGCTCACCCAAAACAGGGGTTCAAGAGACCCAGTACTTC. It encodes CASSPKTGVQETQYF.

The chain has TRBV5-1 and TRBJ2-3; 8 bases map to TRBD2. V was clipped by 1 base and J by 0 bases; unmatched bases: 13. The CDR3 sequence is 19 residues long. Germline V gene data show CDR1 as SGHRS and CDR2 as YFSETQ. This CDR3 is CASSLSFGRGGLSTDTQYF. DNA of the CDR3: TGCGCCAGCAGCTTGTCTTTCGGTCGGGGGGGCCTCAGCACAGATACGCAGTATTTT.

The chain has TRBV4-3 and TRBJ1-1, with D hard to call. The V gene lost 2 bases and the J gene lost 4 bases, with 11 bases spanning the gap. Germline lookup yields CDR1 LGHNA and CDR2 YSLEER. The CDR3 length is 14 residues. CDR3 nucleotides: TGCGCCAGCAGCCAATCGGGAGTAAGCACTGAAGCTTTCTTT. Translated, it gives CASSQSGVSTEAFF.

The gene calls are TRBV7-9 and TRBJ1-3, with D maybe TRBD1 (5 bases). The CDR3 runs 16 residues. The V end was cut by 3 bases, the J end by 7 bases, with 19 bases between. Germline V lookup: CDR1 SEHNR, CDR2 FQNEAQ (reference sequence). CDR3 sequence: CASSFPSLTGGNTIYF. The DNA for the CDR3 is TGTGCCAGCAGCTTCCCATCCTTAACAGGAGGGAACACCATATATTTT.

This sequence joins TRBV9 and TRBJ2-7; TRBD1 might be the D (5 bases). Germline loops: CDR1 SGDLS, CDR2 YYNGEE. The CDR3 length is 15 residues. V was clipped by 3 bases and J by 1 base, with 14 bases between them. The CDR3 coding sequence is TGTGCCAGCAGCGGGGGTCCAGGGCGATCCTACGAGCAGTACTTC. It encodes CASSGGPGRSYEQYF.

CDR3 in DNA: TGTGCCACCAGCAGAGATACCAGCTATGGCTACACCTTC. It encodes CATSRDTSYGYTF. The chain links TRBV15 to TRBJ1-2; the D is unclear. Germline V lookup: CDR1 LNHNV, CDR2 YYDKDF (reference sequence). The CDR3 covers 13 residues. V shed 0 bases and J shed 4 bases, with 6 bases lying between them. Full variable domain (missing parts from reference TRBV15 and TRBJ1-2): DAMVIQNPRYQVTQFGKPVTLSCSQTLNHNVMYWYQQKSSQAPKLLFHYYDKDFNNEADTPDNFQSRRPNTSFCFLDIRSPGLGDTAMYLCATSRDTSYGYTFGSGTRLTVV.

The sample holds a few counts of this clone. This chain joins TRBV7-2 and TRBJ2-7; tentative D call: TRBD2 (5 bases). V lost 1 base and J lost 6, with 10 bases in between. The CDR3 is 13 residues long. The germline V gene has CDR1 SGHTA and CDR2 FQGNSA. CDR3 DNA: TGTGCCAGCAGCTTAGTTGAGGGATCCGAGCAGTACTTC. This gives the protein CASSLVEGSEQYF.

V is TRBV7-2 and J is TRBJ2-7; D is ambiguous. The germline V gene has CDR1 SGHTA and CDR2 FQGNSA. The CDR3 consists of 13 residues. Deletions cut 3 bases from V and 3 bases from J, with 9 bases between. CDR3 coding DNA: TGTGCCAGCAGCTTCTCTCCGTTCTACGAGCAGTACTTC. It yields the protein CASSFSPFYEQYF.

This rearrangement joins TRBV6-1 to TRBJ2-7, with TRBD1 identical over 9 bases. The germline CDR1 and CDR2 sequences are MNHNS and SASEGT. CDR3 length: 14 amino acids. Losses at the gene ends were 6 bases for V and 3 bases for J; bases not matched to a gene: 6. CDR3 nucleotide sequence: TGTGCCAGCAGAGCCGGGACAGGGTACTACGAGCAGTACTTC. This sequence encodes CASRAGTGYYEQYF.

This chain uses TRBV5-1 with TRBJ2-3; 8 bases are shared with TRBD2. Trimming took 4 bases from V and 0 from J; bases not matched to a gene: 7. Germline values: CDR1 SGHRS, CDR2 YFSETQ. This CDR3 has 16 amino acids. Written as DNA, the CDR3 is TGCGCCAGCAGCCCCGGGCGGGGGGCCAGCACAGATACGCAGTATTTT. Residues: CASSPGRGASTDTQYF. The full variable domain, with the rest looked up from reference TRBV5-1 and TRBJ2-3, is KAGVTQTPRYLIKTRGQQVTLSCSPISGHRSVSWYQQTPGQGLQFLFEYFSETQRNKGNFPGRFSGRQFSNSRSEMNVSTLELGDSALYLCASSPGRGASTDTQYFGPGTRLTVL.

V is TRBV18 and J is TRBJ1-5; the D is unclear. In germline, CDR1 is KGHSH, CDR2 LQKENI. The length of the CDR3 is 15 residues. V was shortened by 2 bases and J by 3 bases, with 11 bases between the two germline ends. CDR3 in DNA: TGTGCCAGCTCACCAAACCACAACCTCAATCAGCCCCAGCATTTT. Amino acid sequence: CASSPNHNLNQPQHF.

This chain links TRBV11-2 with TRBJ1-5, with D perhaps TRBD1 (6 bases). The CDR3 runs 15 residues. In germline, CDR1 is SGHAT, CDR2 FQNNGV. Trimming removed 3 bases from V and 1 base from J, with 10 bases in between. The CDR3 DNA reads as TGTGCCAGCAGCTTGGGGGGGCGAAGCAATCAGCCCCAGCATTTT. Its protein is CASSLGGRSNQPQHF. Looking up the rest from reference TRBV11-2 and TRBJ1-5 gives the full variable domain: EAGVAQSPRYKIIEKRQSVAFWCNPISGHATLYWYQQILGQGPKLLIQFQNNGVVDDSQLPKDRFSAERLKGVDSTLKIQPAKLEDSAVYLCASSLGGRSNQPQHFGDGTRLSIL.

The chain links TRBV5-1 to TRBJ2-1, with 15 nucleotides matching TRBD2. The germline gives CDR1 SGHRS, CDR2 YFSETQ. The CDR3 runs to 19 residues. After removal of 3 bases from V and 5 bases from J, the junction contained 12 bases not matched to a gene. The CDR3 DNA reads TGCGCCAGCAGCTCCCCCAACTGGACTAGCGGGAGGGGTCACAATGAGCAGTTCTTC. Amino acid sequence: CASSSPNWTSGRGHNEQFF.

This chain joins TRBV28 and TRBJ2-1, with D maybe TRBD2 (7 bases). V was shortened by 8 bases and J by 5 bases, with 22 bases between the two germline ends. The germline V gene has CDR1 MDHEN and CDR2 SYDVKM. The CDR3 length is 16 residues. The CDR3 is CASPPAGTYKHNEQFF. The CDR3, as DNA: TGTGCCAGCCCCCCAGCGGGGACATACAAACACAATGAGCAGTTCTTC.